The 4 T cell receptor beta chains below all came from one sample that was sequenced in a study of T-cell memory formation after mild COVID-19. MiXCR, applied by TCRdb to the 5' RACE reads, yields one record per CDR3 protein. Of 550,000 to 700,000 distinct CDR3 sequences in the sample, approximately 15% were seen once. Sequenced input: PBMCs or a T cell subset sorted from them (not recorded which). The receptors come from an adult woman who had mild COVID-19 (a few samples of this study predate the infection). Cell type and time point are not known.

There are a few counts of this clonotype. The chain employs TRBV7-2 and TRBJ1-1; D is uncertain. The CDR3 loop spans 15 amino acids. Deletions cut 0 bases from V and 1 base from J, with 9 bases between. CDR1 and CDR2 from the germline V gene are SGHTA and FQGNSA. The CDR3 region is CASSLAPGRNTEAFF. CDR3 nucleotides: TGTGCCAGCAGCTTAGCGCCGGGTAGGAACACTGAAGCTTTCTTT.

The chain couples TRBV6-2 or TRBV6-3 to TRBJ2-7; unclear D gene. V was trimmed by 6 bases and J by 5 bases, leaving 17 bases between them. The CDR3 runs to 14 residues. Germline assignment: CDR1 MNHEY and CDR2 SVGEGT. In DNA, the CDR3 is TGTGCCAGCAGCTGGGCAACGGGCAGGAACGAGCAGTACTTC. Protein product: CASSWATGRNEQYF.

This clonotype was counted only a few times. This sequence joins TRBV20-1 and TRBJ1-2; D might be TRBD1 (5 bases). This CDR3 has 14 residues. V lost 3 bases and J 5 bases, leaving 16 bases between the germline ends. CDR1 is DFQATT and CDR2 is SNEGSKA in the germline V gene (reference sequence). The CDR3 nucleotides read TGCAGTGCTAGCCCGGGGGGGTCGGGGTATGGCTACACCTTC. Amino acid sequence: CSASPGGSGYGYTF.

This clonotype was counted only a few times. The CDR3 sequence: CASSPPVARTEAFF. CDR3 DNA sequence: TGTGCCAGCAGCCCCCCGGTGGCCCGCACTGAAGCTTTCTTT. V is TRBV7-9 and J is TRBJ1-1; D is unresolved. Trimming shortened V by 5 bases and J by 4 bases, and 14 bases separated the two germline ends. The CDR3 is made up of 14 amino acids. Germline CDR1 SEHNR, CDR2 FQNEAQ (reference sequence).